One sample yielded the 28 T cell receptor beta chains listed below, sequenced in a study of OX40 agonist ivuxolimab in advanced cancers. Assay used: immunoSEQ multiplex PCR; TCRdb lists only in-frame clones, some missing. The sample shows fewer than 100,000 clones, roughly four fifths of them seen only once. The sequenced sample was CD4+ or CD8+ T cells sorted from blood, obtained in a trial of the OX40 agonist ivuxolimab. All receptors come from an adult with an advanced solid tumor such as melanoma, head and neck, liver or kidney cancer.

J is TRBJ1-6 and V is TRBV6-5, with D possibly being TRBD1 (6 bases). The CDR3 spans 16 residues. V shed 2 bases and J shed 6 bases, with 14 bases lying between them. Germline V gene data show CDR1 as MNHEY and CDR2 as SVGAGI. The CDR3 loop reads CASSYATTGPNSPLHF. Written as DNA, the CDR3 is TGTGCCAGCAGTTACGCAACAACAGGGCCTAATTCACCCCTCCACTTT.

The chain carries TRBV28 and TRBJ2-7; D is perhaps TRBD1 or TRBD2 (5 bases each). Germline CDR1 reads MDHEN; CDR2 reads SYDVKM. The CDR3 extends over 14 amino acids. Trimming left V 3 bases short and J 0 bases short, with 9 bases between. DNA for the CDR3: TGTGCCAGCAGTTTCGGTGGGGGCTCCTACGAGCAGTACTTC. Protein product: CASSFGGGSYEQYF.

This clone was seen a single time. The gene calls are TRBV7-9 and TRBJ1-3; maybe TRBD1 (5 bases). Germline CDR1 reads SEHNR; CDR2 reads FQNEAQ (reference sequence). Trimming cost V 5 bases and J 3 bases, with 26 bases left between them. The CDR3 spans 19 residues. CDR3 DNA sequence: TGTGCCAGCAGCACCTGGGACGTCGGTAAAATCTCCTTTGGAAACACCATATATTTT. It specifies CASSTWDVGKISFGNTIYF.

V usage is TRBV11-2 and J usage is TRBJ1-3, with TRBD1 matching over 10 bases. Germline lookup yields CDR1 SGHAT and CDR2 FQNNGV. CDR3 length equals 16 residues. V lost 4 bases, J lost 3 bases, and 6 bases stayed unmatched. For the CDR3, the DNA is TGTGCCAGCAGCTCTCGGGACAGGGGTGGTGGAAACACCATATATTTT. It translates to CASSSRDRGGGNTIYF.

The chain recombines TRBV5-4 with TRBJ2-1, with D unresolved. Germline V CDR1 and CDR2: SGHNT, YYREEE (reference sequence). The CDR3 consists of 12 residues. V was trimmed by 0 bases and J by 7 bases, leaving 5 bases between them. DNA for the CDR3: TGTGCCAGCAGCTTGGGGGCGAATGAGCAGTTCTTC. Translation gives CASSLGANEQFF.

The chain combines TRBV5-4 with TRBJ2-3, with no clear D. The ends were cut back, 4 bases at V and 2 bases at J, with 8 bases in the middle. CDR1 is SGHNT and CDR2 is YYREEE in the germline V gene (reference sequence). This CDR3 spans 13 amino acids. The CDR3 region has the DNA TGTGCCAGCAGCCCGTCCTTCACAGATACGCAGTATTTT. Translated, it gives CASSPSFTDTQYF. The whole variable domain, remainder taken from reference TRBV5-4 and TRBJ2-3, is ETGVTQSPTHLIKTRGQQVTLRCSSQSGHNTVSWYQQALGQGPQFIFQYYREEENGRGNFPPRFSGLQFPNYSSELNVNALELDDSALYLCASSPSFTDTQYFGPGTRLTVL.

This rearrangement joins TRBV28 to TRBJ2-7; 8 bases are a match to TRBD2. This CDR3 is built from 14 residues. Germline-derived CDR1 and CDR2 are MDHEN and SYDVKM. With V trimmed by 3 bases and J by 1 base, 2 bases remained unmatched. The CDR3 here is CASSFASGSYEQYF. The CDR3 coding sequence is TGTGCCAGCAGTTTCGCTAGCGGGTCCTACGAGCAGTACTTC.

Of note for this clone: This sample also contains other DNA sequences that code for the same CDR3. The rearrangement links TRBV7-9 to TRBJ2-7; D remains ambiguous. V shed 0 bases and J shed 0 bases, with 6 bases lying between them. Germline assignment: CDR1 SEHNR and CDR2 FQNEAQ (reference sequence). CDR3 length equals 14 residues. The CDR3 sequence: CASSLAGTSYEQYF. The CDR3 DNA reads as TGTGCCAGCAGCTTAGCCGGCACCTCCTACGAGCAGTACTTC.

The DNA for the CDR3 is TGTGCCAGTAGTGGACAGATAAACTATGGCTACACCTTC. The encoded protein is CASSGQINYGYTF. V and J are TRBV19 and TRBJ1-2; weak D call: TRBD1 (6 bases). Looked up from germline, CDR1 is LNHDA and CDR2 is SQIVND (reference sequence). The CDR3 is 13 residues long. V lost 5 bases and J lost 2, with 9 bases in between.

The chain combines TRBV6-4 with TRBJ2-1; D unclear. This CDR3 has 13 amino acids. From germline, CDR1 is MRHNA and CDR2 SNTAGT. The germline V and J ends were trimmed by 5 bases and 10 bases, with 15 bases remaining between them. The CDR3 is CASSSSRVGEQFF. In DNA, the CDR3 is TGTGCCAGCAGTTCCTCCCGGGTGGGAGAGCAGTTCTTC.

This clone was seen once. The V gene is TRBV28, the J gene TRBJ1-1; D gene uncertain. Trimming took 2 bases from V and 1 from J, leaving 5 bases between them. The CDR3 extends over 13 amino acids. Germline CDR1 MDHEN, CDR2 SYDVKM. The CDR3, as DNA: TGTGCCAGCAGTTTAGGCCAGAACACTGAAGCTTTCTTT. Its protein product is CASSLGQNTEAFF.

Regarding this clone: Relative to the germline gene, one junction end is altered; a read error may explain this. The rearrangement uses TRBV7-3 and TRBJ2-3, with TRBD2 identical over 8 bases. This CDR3 comprises 15 residues. CDR1 and CDR2 from the germline V gene are SGHTA and FQGTGA. This CDR3 reads CASSPTSGLTNTQYF. CDR3 coding DNA: TGTGCCAGCAGCCCAACTAGCGGCCTCACAAATACGCAGTATTTT.

The chain combines TRBV6-1 with TRBJ1-1; 9 bases map to TRBD1. CDR3 length: 12 amino acids. Per the germline V gene, CDR1 is MNHNS and CDR2 is SASEGT. With 3 bases clipped from V and 13 bases from J, the junction kept 6 bases outside the gene matches. CDR3 sequence: CASSDRGQGLFF. DNA of the CDR3: TGTGCCAGCAGTGATAGGGGACAGGGTCTTTTCTTT.

This chain connects TRBV5-1 to TRBJ1-6, with 8 bases matching TRBD1. Trimming removed 2 bases from V and 6 bases from J; junction bases left unmatched: 4. The CDR3 totals 15 residues. CDR1 is SGHRS and CDR2 is YFSETQ in the germline V gene. The CDR3 reads CASSLLGQVNSPLHF. DNA of the CDR3: TGCGCCAGCAGCTTACTGGGACAGGTTAATTCACCCCTCCACTTT.

The rearrangement joins TRBV7-9 to TRBJ1-4; D remains ambiguous. Germline V gene sequence: CDR1 SEHNR, CDR2 FQNEAQ (reference sequence). The germline V and J ends were trimmed by 0 bases and 7 bases, with 21 bases remaining between them. This CDR3 region has 18 residues. As DNA, the CDR3 is TGTGCCAGCAGCTTAGCGCGGGTCAGGATCGGTCGGGGTGAAAAACTGTTTTTT. This sequence encodes CASSLARVRIGRGEKLFF.

This clone was seen more than once but under ten times. The chain combines TRBV5-5 with TRBJ2-4, with D possibly matching TRBD2 (5 bases). This CDR3 is built from 12 residues. Germline V gives CDR1 SGHKS, CDR2 YYEKEE (reference sequence). Deletions cut 2 bases from V and 9 bases from J, with 9 bases between. This chain's CDR3 is CASSFSEGIQYF. The CDR3 DNA sequence: TGTGCCAGCAGCTTCTCCGAGGGCATTCAGTACTTC.

This clone turned up a few times. This sequence joins TRBV28 and TRBJ2-1; D is unresolved. V was clipped by 3 bases and J by 6 bases, with 12 bases between them. Germline V gives CDR1 MDHEN, CDR2 SYDVKM. The CDR3 totals 14 residues. This CDR3 is CASSFRLGSNEQFF. For the CDR3, the DNA is TGTGCCAGCAGTTTTAGGCTGGGATCCAATGAGCAGTTCTTC.

This clone was counted a few times. The chain combines TRBV28 with TRBJ1-5; D is unresolved. The V and J ends lost 3 bases and 4 bases respectively, with 4 bases between them. The germline V gene encodes CDR1 MDHEN and CDR2 SYDVKM. The CDR3 has 12 amino acids. This CDR3 reads CASSFGNQPQHF. The DNA of the CDR3 is TGTGCCAGCAGTTTTGGGAATCAGCCCCAGCATTTT.

The chain joins TRBV5-1 to TRBJ1-6; D is possibly TRBD1 (6 bases). The CDR3 has 13 amino acids. Looked up from germline, CDR1 is SGHRS and CDR2 is YFSETQ. Trimming removed 9 bases from V and 9 bases from J, with 16 bases in between. For the CDR3, the DNA is TGCGCCACCGCCGACAGGTACGGTTCACCCCTCCACTTT. It specifies CATADRYGSPLHF.

The genes are TRBV18 and TRBJ1-5; possibly TRBD1 for D (6 bases). Germline CDR1 reads KGHSH; CDR2 reads LQKENI. The V end was cut by 2 bases, the J end by 4 bases, with 15 bases between. This CDR3 comprises 16 residues. The CDR3 reads CASSPGGGHPNQPQHF. Written as DNA, the CDR3 is TGTGCCAGCTCACCAGGGGGGGGACACCCTAATCAGCCCCAGCATTTT.

The J gene is TRBJ2-7, the V gene TRBV18, with a weak D call TRBD2 (5 bases). Germline assignment: CDR1 KGHSH and CDR2 LQKENI. CDR3 length equals 14 residues. V shed 4 bases and J shed 0 bases, with 10 bases lying between them. The CDR3 bases are TGTGCCAGCTCACGACGGGATATCTCCTACGAGCAGTACGTC. Translation: CASSRRDISYEQYV.

The chain joins TRBV7-2 to TRBJ2-5; D might be TRBD2 (5 bases). The CDR3 covers 13 residues. Germline-derived CDR1 and CDR2 are SGHTA and FQGNSA. The V and J ends lost 4 bases and 4 bases respectively, with 10 bases between them. The CDR3: CASSSEGGETQYF. The CDR3 bases are TGTGCCAGCAGCTCCGAAGGAGGAGAGACCCAGTACTTC.

V is TRBV5-4 and J is TRBJ1-1; D unresolved. The CDR3 contains 14 residues. CDR1 is SGHNT, CDR2 YYREEE, per germline (reference sequence). Trimming stripped 0 bases from V and 4 bases from J, with 10 bases between. The CDR3, as DNA: TGTGCCAGCAGCTTGGCCGTACAGTCCACTGAAGCTTTCTTT. This translates into CASSLAVQSTEAFF.

The V and J genes are TRBV15 and TRBJ1-2; TRBD1 aligns across 9 bases. Germline lookup yields CDR1 LNHNV and CDR2 YYDKDF (reference sequence). This CDR3 contains 15 residues. The V segment lost 1 base and the J segment 4 bases; nucleotides outside the gene matches: 4. CDR3 nucleotides: TGTGCCACCAGCAGAGGGGACAGGGACCTCTATGGCTACACCTTC. Protein sequence: CATSRGDRDLYGYTF.

This clone was found once. V gene TRBV5-1 combines with J gene TRBJ2-5; 7 bases map to TRBD2. The CDR3 loop spans 16 amino acids. Germline V gene lookup returns CDR1 SGHRS and CDR2 YFSETQ. V trimming: 5 bases; J trimming: 5 bases; junction bases outside the gene matches: 15. The CDR3 spells CASRGDQAGLMETQYF. CDR3 in DNA: TGCGCCAGCAGGGGGGATCAAGCGGGACTTATGGAGACCCAGTACTTC.

The chain employs TRBV6-5 and TRBJ1-2; 7 bases agree with TRBD1. The germline CDR1 and CDR2 sequences are MNHEY and SVGAGI. This CDR3 contains 13 residues. Trimming took 4 bases from V and 8 from J; bases not matched to a gene: 7. CDR3 DNA sequence: TGTGCCAGCAGTTCGGGACAGTTCTCGGGCTACACCTTC. Protein sequence: CASSSGQFSGYTF.

The chain links TRBV7-8 to TRBJ1-4; possible D gene TRBD1, 6 bases. Trimming left V 6 bases short and J 7 bases short, with 18 bases between. Germline-derived CDR1 and CDR2 are SGHVS and FQNEAQ. CDR3 length: 15 amino acids. The CDR3 region is CASRGGWRAAEKLFF. DNA of the CDR3: TGTGCCAGCAGAGGGGGTTGGAGGGCCGCTGAAAAACTGTTTTTT.

The V call is TRBV19, the J call TRBJ1-2, with D tentatively TRBD1 (5 bases). Trimming removed 3 bases at V and 4 bases at J, with 12 bases between. CDR3 length: 14 amino acids. Per germline, CDR1 LNHDA and CDR2 SQIVND (reference sequence). The CDR3 spells CASSISQGSYGYTF. The CDR3 DNA sequence: TGTGCCAGTAGTATCTCTCAGGGTAGCTATGGCTACACCTTC. Using reference TRBV19 and TRBJ1-2 for the parts outside the CDR3, the full variable domain is DGGITQSPKYLFRKEGQNVTLSCEQNLNHDAMYWYRQDPGQGLRLIYYSQIVNDFQKGDIAEGYSVSREKKESFPLTVTSAQKNPTAFYLCASSISQGSYGYTFGSGTRLTVV.